The clone carrying this T cell receptor beta chain was counted between two and nine times. Its matching antigen is unknown. The PCR contained 60 Vbeta and 13 Jbeta primers. Libraries were prepared by immunoSEQ multiplex PCR; TCRdb keeps only in-frame clonotypes and omits some of them. The sample carries about 120,000 clones, roughly 18% recorded once. The data were obtained in a study of cytomegalovirus exposure and HLA in healthy donors. Study-level points and caveats: A later analysis showed TCR association rates differing by HLA locus, peaking at DRB1 and lowest at HLA-C.

Unrecorded immune exposures were likely, despite nominal health at sampling. The V end was cut by 7 bases, the J end by 13 bases, with 20 bases between. CDR1 is LNHDA, CDR2 SQIVND, per germline (reference sequence). The CDR3 runs 14 residues. This clonotype was obtained from a female donor in good health and CMV-seropositive. The sequencing input was PBMCs. V is TRBV19 and J is TRBJ1-6, with D perhaps matching TRBD1 (6 bases). CDR3 coding DNA: TGTGCCAGTACGGGGGGCCCGACGTTGGGGCCCCTCCACTTT. It is translated as CASTGGPTLGPLHF.